The text below deals with one T cell receptor (beta chain). This sample is part of a study of blood T cell repertoires in COVID-19. Overall study context: Samples taken during acute and convalescent COVID-19 were collected in the United States, Italy and Spain.

Adults between roughly 18 and 100 years of age took part from under 25 US areas. CDR1 is PRHDT and CDR2 is FYEKMQ in the germline V gene (reference sequence). V dropped 3 bases and J dropped 12; count of bases not matched to a gene: 11. The length of the CDR3 is 15 residues. Per the authors' pipeline: Estimates of nucleated cell counts were drawn from the amplification of reference gene primers. Clones were read by immunoSEQ multiplex PCR, and TCRdb kept only the in-frame ones, dropping some. V and J calls and clone size are copied from that table; D and trimming were computed from the DNA. The sample shows 150,000 to 250,000 clones, about 86% of them seen only once.

Sequenced sample: PBMCs or T cells enriched from blood (not recorded which). The V call is TRBV13, the J call TRBJ2-3, with TRBD2 matching over 11 bases. This TCR came from a middle-aged man who had recovered from COVID-19. CDR3 sequence (DNA): TGTGCCAGCAGCTTGGCTAGCGGGGGGCCCCTAAATCAGTATTTT. Translation: CASSLASGGPLNQYF.